This T cell receptor beta chain was observed in a study of graft-versus-host responses after intestinal transplantation. Study in general: Recipients got multivisceral, liver-intestinal, or isolated intestinal transplants.

Some clones are missing from TCRdb's copy, which holds only in-frame ones; the method was immunoSEQ multiplex PCR. The sample includes approximately 85,000 clones, approximately 92% of them seen just once. This clone was recorded once. Its cognate antigen is unknown. Germline CDR1 and CDR2: MGHRA and YSYEKL. V was clipped by 0 bases and J by 8 bases, with 16 bases between them. The CDR3 totals 16 residues. The chain couples TRBV4-1 to TRBJ1-4; maybe TRBD1 (6 bases). The receptor was derived from a human donor who was the organ donor for an intestinal transplant. Sample: unstimulated CD8+ T cells sorted from spleen or lymph node cells, taken before transplant. CDR3 coding DNA: TGCGCCAGCAGCCAAGAAGAGGTTCCAGGGGCAGAAAAACTGTTTTTT. This sequence encodes CASSQEEVPGAEKLFF.